Listed below are T cell receptor beta chains from one sample, sequenced in a study of cytomegalovirus exposure and HLA in healthy donors. Assay used: immunoSEQ multiplex PCR; TCRdb lists only in-frame clones, some missing. This sample has around 110,000 clones, with around two thirds found just once. Material for sequencing was PBMCs. These TCRs come from a woman in her thirties or forties in good health and CMV-seropositive. Each CDR3 is given with its conserved first and last residue. Each record gives: J gene, clone size, V gene, D gene, CDR3 DNA, CDR3 protein. D genes are given only for firm matches. Size tells how often a clone was seen (once, few, many) or the class of an expanded clone, and some rows leave it out.

>TRBJ1-3|NA|TRBV15|NA
TGTGCCACCAGCAGTATGGGGAGAACCATATATTTT
CATSSMGRTIYF
>TRBJ1-2|NA|TRBV4-3|NA
TGCGCCAGCAGCCAAGGAGTCAGGAAAGACTATGGCTACACCTTC
CASSQGVRKDYGYTF
>TRBJ2-3|NA|TRBV7-9|TRBD2
TGTGCCAGCAGCCCATTAGCGGGAGGCCCCGCTAGCACAGATACGCAGTATTTT
CASSPLAGGPASTDTQYF
>TRBJ1-2|NA|TRBV7-8|NA
TGTGCCAGCAGCGCAACCGGGCCCAAAGGGGCTAATGGCTACACCTTC
CASSATGPKGANGYTF
>TRBJ2-2|NA|TRBV10-3|NA
TGTGCCATCAGTGAAGGCGGCGGGGAGCTGTTTTTT
CAISEGGGELFF
>TRBJ2-3|NA|TRBV15|NA
TGTGCCACCAGCAGAGTCAGGGGAACAGATACGCAGTATTTT
CATSRVRGTDTQYF
>TRBJ2-1|NA|TRBV2|TRBD2
TGTGCCAGCAGGGCCCCACTAGCGGGAGGCTATAATGAGCAGTTCTTC
CASRAPLAGGYNEQFF
>TRBJ2-7|NA|TRBV7-2|NA
TGTGCCAGCAGCCCCGGACTCCTTGGTTACGAGCAGTACTTC
CASSPGLLGYEQYF
>TRBJ2-1|NA|TRBV4-3|TRBD2
TGCGCCAGCAGCCAAGAGTGGTCGCGGGAGGGCCTGACGGGAGTTAATGAGCAGTTCTTC
CASSQEWSREGLTGVNEQFF
>TRBJ2-2|NA|TRBV9|NA
TGTGCCAGCAGCGTAGACGGACTCACCGGGGAGCTGTTTTTT
CASSVDGLTGELFF
>TRBJ2-7|NA|TRBV6-1|TRBD1
TGTGCCAGCAGTGAAGACAGGGGGGTGGGATACGAGCAGTACTTC
CASSEDRGVGYEQYF
>TRBJ1-5|NA|TRBV19|NA
TGTGCCAGTAGTTGGGGGGGTGGCAATCAGCCCCAGCATTTT
CASSWGGGNQPQHF
>TRBJ2-1|NA|TRBV2|TRBD2
TGTGCCAGCAATTTCTTTAGAGCGGGAGATGAGCAGTTCTTC
CASNFFRAGDEQFF
>TRBJ2-1|NA|TRBV7-8|TRBD2
TGTGCCAGCAGTTACCCTAGCGGAGACAATGAGCAGTTCTTC
CASSYPSGDNEQFF
>TRBJ2-7|NA|TRBV6-1|NA
TGTGCCAGCAGCGAAAACAGGGAGCAGTACTTC
CASSENREQYF
>TRBJ1-2|NA|TRBV28|TRBD1
TGTGCCAGCTCTTCGACAGGGCGCTATGGCTACACCTTC
CASSSTGRYGYTF
>TRBJ1-5|NA|TRBV7-9|NA
TGTGCCAGCAGCCCCTTGACCGGCGGTGTCCCCCAGCATTTT
CASSPLTGGVPQHF
>TRBJ2-5|few|TRBV19|TRBD2
TGTGCCAGTAGTATACTAGCGGGAGAGGAGGAGACCCAGTACTTC
CASSILAGEEETQYF
>TRBJ2-7|NA|TRBV7-2|NA
TGTGCCAGCAGCCCCCGGCGGTTTACCTACGAGCAGTACTTC
CASSPRRFTYEQYF
>TRBJ2-5|NA|TRBV13|NA
TGTGCCAGCAGCGGTTCATATCAGGGGACCCAGTACTTC
CASSGSYQGTQYF
>TRBJ2-7|NA|TRBV11-2|NA
TGTGCCAGCAGCCCAACCAGGACTAACAGTACCTACGAGCAGTACTTC
CASSPTRTNSTYEQYF
>TRBJ2-7|NA|TRBV4-3|TRBD2
TGCGCCAGCAGCCCCAATCGGGTAGCGGGGGTCTACGAGCAGTACTTC
CASSPNRVAGVYEQYF
>TRBJ2-7|NA|TRBV27|TRBD2
TGTGCCAGCAGTTCCACTCTAGCGGGAATCAACGAGCAGTACTTC
CASSSTLAGINEQYF
>TRBJ2-1|NA|TRBV7-9|NA
TGTGCCAGCAGCTTAGTTCCAACCTACAATGAGCAGTTCTTC
CASSLVPTYNEQFF
>TRBJ2-2|NA|TRBV4-1|TRBD2
TGCGCCAACAGCCAAGGGGTACTAGCGGGAAGACGGGGCACCGGGGAGCTGTTTTTT
CANSQGVLAGRRGTGELFF
>TRBJ1-5|NA|TRBV6-1|TRBD1
TGTGCCAGCAGTGAGGTCCCGGGACAGGGGGTGCCCCAGCATTTT
CASSEVPGQGVPQHF
>TRBJ2-7|once|TRBV28|TRBD2
TGTGCCAGCAAGTCGGGAGGGCCCCAATACGAGCAGTACTTC
CASKSGGPQYEQYF
>TRBJ1-1|few|TRBV7-2|NA
TGTGCCAGCAGCCCTCAGTCCATGAACACTGAAGCTTTCTTT
CASSPQSMNTEAFF
>TRBJ2-1|few|TRBV15|TRBD1
TGTGCCACCAGCAGAGGGACAGGGGAGGATGAGCAGTTCTTC
CATSRGTGEDEQFF
>TRBJ2-5|few|TRBV2|TRBD2
TGTGCCAGCGGGAGGGAGTTCCAAGAGACCCAGTACTTC
CASGREFQETQYF
>TRBJ2-3|few|TRBV9|NA
TGTGCCAGCAGCGTAGAACTAGCCACAGATACGCAGTATTTT
CASSVELATDTQYF
>TRBJ2-7|NA|TRBV27|NA
TGTGCCAGCAGCATCGGACAGATTACCTCCTACGAGCAGTACTTC
CASSIGQITSYEQYF
>TRBJ2-5|NA|TRBV5-6|NA
TGTGCCAGCAGCCAGATACTAGCTGATGAGCAGTACTTC
CASSQILADEQYF
>TRBJ2-5|NA|TRBV5-4|TRBD2
TGTGCCAGCAGCCATGGACTAGATCAAGAGACCCAGTACTTC
CASSHGLDQETQYF
>TRBJ2-7|few|TRBV7-9|NA
TGTGCCAGCAGCCCATCACCTCTCGGACAGTTGGACTACGAGCAGTACTTC
CASSPSPLGQLDYEQYF
>TRBJ1-1|NA|TRBV28|NA
TGTGCCAGCAGTTCAGCAGGGGTGCGTCGGACTGAAGCTTTCTTT
CASSSAGVRRTEAFF
>TRBJ2-2|NA|TRBV19|TRBD1
TGTGCCAGTAGTATCCGGGACAGGGGGTCCGACGGGGAGCTGTTTTTT
CASSIRDRGSDGELFF
>TRBJ2-1|NA|TRBV19|TRBD1
TGTGCCAGTAATTCCGGACAGGGTCGCAATGAGCAGTTCTTC
CASNSGQGRNEQFF
>TRBJ2-7|many|TRBV4-3|NA
TGCGCCAGCAGCCACTTTAGCGACCCAACAGGGGAGCAGTACTTC
CASSHFSDPTGEQYF
>TRBJ2-1|NA|TRBV27|TRBD2
TGTGCCAGCAGAGGACTAGCGGGAGTTTGGGATGAGCAGTTCTTC
CASRGLAGVWDEQFF
>TRBJ1-1|NA|TRBV7-8|NA
TGTGCCAGCAGCTTATTTGGAGGGACTGAAGCTTTCTTT
CASSLFGGTEAFF
>TRBJ2-7|NA|TRBV5-3|NA
TGTGCCGGAACCACAGAGCAATACGAGCAGTACTTC
CAGTTEQYEQYF
>TRBJ2-5|few|TRBV6-1|TRBD1
TGTGCCAGCAGTGAGGGACAGGGGAAAGAGACCCAGTACTTC
CASSEGQGKETQYF
>TRBJ1-4|NA|TRBV19|NA
TGTGCCAGTAGTAAAGACAGAATCATTAATGAAAAACTGTTTTTT
CASSKDRIINEKLFF